This T cell receptor beta chain was captured by sequencing in a study of blood T cell repertoires in COVID-19. As for the study in general: There were acute and convalescent COVID-19 samples, and they came from the United States, Italy and Spain. T cells, B-cell-depleted T cells, or PBMCs supplied cDNA or gDNA.

The data were produced by immunoSEQ multiplex PCR, yet TCRdb's version contains in-frame clones alone and is incomplete. The profile shows approximately 100,000 clones, approximately 84% of them singletons. Germline CDR1 reads SGHRS; CDR2 reads YFSETQ. Trimming left V 4 bases short and J 0 bases short, with 15 bases between. The length of the CDR3 is 16 residues. Source material: peripheral blood. The clonotype comes from a woman of 80 years or more with acute or convalescent COVID-19. This chain links TRBV5-1 with TRBJ2-3, with a weak D call TRBD1 (6 bases). This CDR3 reads CASSKTGRSSTDTQYF. DNA of the CDR3: TGCGCCAGCAGCAAGACAGGTAGATCTAGCACAGATACGCAGTATTTT.